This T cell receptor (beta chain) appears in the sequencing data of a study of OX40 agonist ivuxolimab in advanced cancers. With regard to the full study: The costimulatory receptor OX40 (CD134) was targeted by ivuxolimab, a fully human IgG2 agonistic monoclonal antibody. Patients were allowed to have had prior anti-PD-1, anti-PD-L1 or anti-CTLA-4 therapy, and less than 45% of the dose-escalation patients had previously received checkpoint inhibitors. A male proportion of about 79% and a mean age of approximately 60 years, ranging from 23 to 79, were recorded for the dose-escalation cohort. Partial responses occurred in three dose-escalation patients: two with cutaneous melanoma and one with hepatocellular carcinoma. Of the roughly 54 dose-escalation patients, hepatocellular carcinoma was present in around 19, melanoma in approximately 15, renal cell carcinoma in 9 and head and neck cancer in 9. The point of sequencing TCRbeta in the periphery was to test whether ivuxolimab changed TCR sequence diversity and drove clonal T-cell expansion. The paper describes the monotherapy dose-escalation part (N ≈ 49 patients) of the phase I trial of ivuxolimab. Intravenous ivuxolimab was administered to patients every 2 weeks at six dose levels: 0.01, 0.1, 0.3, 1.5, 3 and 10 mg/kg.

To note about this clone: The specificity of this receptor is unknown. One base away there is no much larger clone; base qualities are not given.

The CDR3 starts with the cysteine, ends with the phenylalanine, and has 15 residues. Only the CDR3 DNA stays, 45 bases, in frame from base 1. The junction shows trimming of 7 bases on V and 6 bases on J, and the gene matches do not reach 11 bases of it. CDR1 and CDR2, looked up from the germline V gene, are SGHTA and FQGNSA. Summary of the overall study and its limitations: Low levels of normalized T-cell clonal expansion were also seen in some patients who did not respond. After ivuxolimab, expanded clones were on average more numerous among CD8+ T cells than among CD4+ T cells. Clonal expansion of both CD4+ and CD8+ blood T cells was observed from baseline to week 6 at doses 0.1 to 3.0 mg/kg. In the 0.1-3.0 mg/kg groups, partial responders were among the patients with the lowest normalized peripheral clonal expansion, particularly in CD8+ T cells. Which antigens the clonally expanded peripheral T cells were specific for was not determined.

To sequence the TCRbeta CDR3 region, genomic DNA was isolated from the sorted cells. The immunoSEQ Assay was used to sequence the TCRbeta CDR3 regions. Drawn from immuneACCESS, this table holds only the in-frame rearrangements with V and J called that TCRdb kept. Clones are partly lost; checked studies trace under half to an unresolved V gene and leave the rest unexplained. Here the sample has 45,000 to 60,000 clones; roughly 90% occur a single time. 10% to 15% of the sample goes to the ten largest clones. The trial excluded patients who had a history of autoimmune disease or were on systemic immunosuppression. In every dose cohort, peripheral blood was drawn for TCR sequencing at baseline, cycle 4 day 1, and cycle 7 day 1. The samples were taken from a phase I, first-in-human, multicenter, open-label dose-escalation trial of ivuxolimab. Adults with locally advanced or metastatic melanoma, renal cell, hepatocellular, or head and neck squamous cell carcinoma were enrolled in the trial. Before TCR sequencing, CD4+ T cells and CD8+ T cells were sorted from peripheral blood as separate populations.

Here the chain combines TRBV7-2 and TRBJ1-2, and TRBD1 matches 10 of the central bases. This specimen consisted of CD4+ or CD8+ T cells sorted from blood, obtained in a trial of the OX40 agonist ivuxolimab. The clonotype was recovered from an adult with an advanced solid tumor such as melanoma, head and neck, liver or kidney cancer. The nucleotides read TGTGCCAGCACCACAAGGGTGGGACAGGGGAATGGCTACACCTTC. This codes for CASTTRVGQGNGYTF.